These 21 T cell receptor beta chains share one sample of origin, sequenced in a study of T-cell reconstitution after alpha-beta-depleted transplantation in children. The library targeted TCRbeta and was prepared with unique molecular identifiers. One entry per CDR3 protein, called by TCRdb with MiXCR from the PCR reads. The top ten hold about 5% of the sample, which has under 300,000 distinct CDR3 sequences, 9.7% seen once. The sample was PBMCs from the stem cell graft donor, taken from the stem cell graft. The receptor set was obtained from a human donor who donated a stem cell graft to a child with SCID.

This clonotype was found many times. This rearrangement joins TRBV20-1 to TRBJ1-1; possible D gene TRBD1, 6 bases. The CDR3 extends over 14 amino acids. Trimming cost V 5 bases and J 5 bases, with 18 bases left between them. The V gene's germline CDR1 is DFQATT and CDR2 SNEGSKA (reference sequence). CDR3: CSAPPPRGRTEAFF. As DNA, the CDR3 is TGCAGTGCTCCACCCCCCAGGGGAAGGACTGAAGCTTTCTTT.

By share of the sample, this clonotype is large. The CDR3 here is CASRPVGGNYGYTF. The CDR3 nucleotides are TGTGCCAGCCGGCCCGTGGGGGGGAACTATGGCTACACCTTC. This chain links TRBV27 with TRBJ1-2, with a weak D call TRBD1 (5 bases). The CDR3 is 14 amino acids. The V gene's germline CDR1 is MNHEY and CDR2 SMNVEV (reference sequence). V was cut by 8 bases and J by 2 bases, with 15 bases left in between.

The sample holds many counts of this clonotype. V gene TRBV6-1 combines with J gene TRBJ1-1; tentative D call: TRBD1 (5 bases). This CDR3 is built from 16 residues. The V end lost 5 bases, the J end lost 1 base, and 17 bases lay between the germline ends. CDR1 is MNHNS, CDR2 SASEGT, per germline. The CDR3 sequence is CASSPTGAFGNTEAFF. The CDR3 DNA reads as TGTGCCAGCAGTCCTACCGGGGCCTTCGGGAACACTGAAGCTTTCTTT.

The sample holds many counts of this clonotype. The chain has TRBV27 and TRBJ2-1, with 10 bases lining up with TRBD2. There are 15 residues in the CDR3. Germline CDR1 MNHEY, CDR2 SMNVEV (reference sequence). V lost 6 bases, J lost 2 bases, and 4 bases stayed unmatched. CDR3 amino acids: CASRLTSGAYNEQFF. For the CDR3, the DNA is TGTGCCAGCAGGCTTACTAGCGGGGCCTACAATGAGCAGTTCTTC.

The V and J genes are TRBV5-1 and TRBJ2-3; D is unclear. Germline V gene sequence: CDR1 SGHRS, CDR2 YFSETQ. CDR3 length: 13 residues. Trimming took off 1 base at V and 2 bases at J, with 5 bases between the two ends. CDR3 protein: CASSLSPTDTQYF. Written as DNA, the CDR3 is TGCGCCAGCAGCTTGAGCCCCACAGATACGCAGTATTTT.

This clonotype was observed at least ten times. The chain joins TRBV2 to TRBJ2-3, with 12 bases identical to TRBD2. V lost 5 bases to trimming and J lost 3 bases; unmatched junction nucleotides: 3. CDR3 length: 15 amino acids. Per germline, CDR1 SNHLY and CDR2 FYNNEI. CDR3 in amino acids: CASSKTSGGTDTQYF. DNA for the CDR3: TGTGCCAGCAGTAAGACTAGCGGGGGTACAGATACGCAGTATTTT.

This clonotype was picked up many times. J is TRBJ1-2 and V is TRBV5-6; possibly TRBD1 for D (5 bases). The V and J ends lost 2 bases and 3 bases respectively, with 14 bases between them. This CDR3 is built from 15 residues. Germline assignment: CDR1 SGHDT and CDR2 YYEEEE. CDR3 loop: CASSFEGLPYYGYTF. The CDR3 bases are TGTGCCAGCAGCTTCGAGGGACTTCCCTACTATGGCTACACCTTC.

Many counts were recorded for this clonotype. The chain has TRBV11-2 and TRBJ2-2; no firm D call. Germline CDR1 SGHAT, CDR2 FQNNGV. Trimming stripped 2 bases from V and 6 bases from J, with 10 bases between. There are 14 residues in the CDR3. The CDR3 sequence: CASSLRLYAGELFF. CDR3 bases: TGTGCCAGCAGCTTAAGACTCTACGCCGGGGAGCTGTTTTTT.

In this sample, this clonotype turned up many times. The genes are TRBV5-1 and TRBJ1-2, with TRBD1 matching over 9 bases. V lost 2 bases, J lost 5 bases, and 7 bases stayed unmatched. CDR1 SGHRS and CDR2 YFSETQ come from the germline V gene. This CDR3 has 15 amino acids. Written as DNA, the CDR3 is TGCGCCAGCAGCTTAACGGGACAGGGAATGTATGGCTACACCTTC. Translation: CASSLTGQGMYGYTF. Using reference TRBV5-1 and TRBJ1-2 for the parts outside the CDR3, the full variable domain is KAGVTQTPRYLIKTRGQQVTLSCSPISGHRSVSWYQQTPGQGLQFLFEYFSETQRNKGNFPGRFSGRQFSNSRSEMNVSTLELGDSALYLCASSLTGQGMYGYTFGSGTRLTVV.

This clonotype occurred many times. V gene TRBV9 combines with J gene TRBJ2-5; weak D call: TRBD1 (5 bases). Germline CDR1 reads SGDLS; CDR2 reads YYNGEE. This CDR3 spans 15 amino acids. V lost 0 bases, J lost 5 bases, and 14 bases lay in between. In DNA, the CDR3 is TGTGCCAGCAGCGTAGGGTGGGCAGGGCGCGAGACCCAGTACTTC. Protein sequence: CASSVGWAGRETQYF.

The sample holds many counts of this clonotype. This chain links TRBV12-3 or TRBV12-4 with TRBJ1-1; D perhaps matches TRBD1 (6 bases). The CDR3 length is 15 residues. V was shortened by 10 bases and J by 0 bases, with 18 bases between the two germline ends. The CDR3 DNA sequence: TGTGCCACCAACACGATGGGGGCCATGAACACTGAAGCTTTCTTT. Amino acids: CATNTMGAMNTEAFF.

The rearrangement joins TRBV12-3 or TRBV12-4 to TRBJ1-2, with D possibly matching TRBD1 (6 bases). V gave up 3 bases and J gave up 9 bases, with 11 bases separating them. The CDR3 spans 12 residues. In nucleotides, the CDR3 is TGTGCCAGCAGTTTTTTCGGACAGCGCTACACCTTC. Protein product: CASSFFGQRYTF.

This clonotype was counted at least ten times. The chain combines TRBV20-1 with TRBJ1-5; TRBD1 agrees at 9 bases. Per the germline V gene, CDR1 is DFQATT and CDR2 is SNEGSKA (reference sequence). Unmatched junction bases numbered 8, after V lost 0 bases and J lost 11 bases. CDR3 length: 14 residues. This CDR3 reads CSAREGTGRGTQHF. CDR3 coding DNA: TGCAGTGCTAGAGAAGGGACAGGGCGGGGAACCCAGCATTTT.

Many counts were recorded for this clonotype. The V gene is TRBV10-3, the J gene TRBJ1-2; 7 bases line up with TRBD1. The CDR3 is 14 residues long. V shed 8 bases, J shed 1 base, and the junction held 7 bases outside the gene matches. Germline V gene sequence: CDR1 ENHRY, CDR2 SYGVKD. CDR3 coding DNA: TGTGCCATCTCCGGACAGGCCGGTAACTATGGCTACACCTTC. Amino acids: CAISGQAGNYGYTF.

This clonotype was counted at least ten times. The chain has TRBV20-1 and TRBJ1-1; D is undetermined. The CDR3 is 13 amino acids. Trimming left V 0 bases short and J 4 bases short, with 9 bases between. Germline-derived CDR1 and CDR2 are DFQATT and SNEGSKA (reference sequence). Written as DNA, the CDR3 is TGCAGTGCTAGAGATCTCTCCGGCACTGAAGCTTTCTTT. It encodes CSARDLSGTEAFF.

This clonotype appeared a few times. The CDR3 nucleotides read TGCGCCAGCAGCCTAGGACAGGGGATCACCTTC. Translating it yields CASSLGQGITF. The V gene is TRBV5-1, the J gene TRBJ1-2, with 9 positions matching TRBD1. Germline trimming cut 4 bases from V and 13 bases from J; bases unmatched to any gene: 5. The CDR3 is made up of 11 amino acids. Germline V gene sequence: CDR1 SGHRS, CDR2 YFSETQ. The whole variable domain, filled in from reference TRBV5-1 and TRBJ1-2, reads KAGVTQTPRYLIKTRGQQVTLSCSPISGHRSVSWYQQTPGQGLQFLFEYFSETQRNKGNFPGRFSGRQFSNSRSEMNVSTLELGDSALYLCASSLGQGITFGSGTRLTVV.

This clonotype was seen ten or more times. This rearrangement joins TRBV27 to TRBJ2-4; D not certain. The CDR3 is 14 amino acids. Trimming took 1 base from V and 9 from J, leaving 13 bases between them. Germline V gene sequence: CDR1 MNHEY, CDR2 SMNVEV (reference sequence). The CDR3 protein is CASSLLVPPGIQYF. The DNA of the CDR3 is TGTGCCAGCAGTTTATTAGTACCCCCCGGCATTCAGTACTTC.

V gene TRBV6-6 combines with J gene TRBJ2-1; possibly TRBD1 for D (6 bases). The CDR3 sequence is 12 residues long. Germline assignment: CDR1 MNHNY and CDR2 SVGAGI (reference sequence). V was clipped by 7 bases and J by 15 bases, with 19 bases between them. CDR3 amino acids: CASKLTGGPTFF. The CDR3 DNA reads as TGTGCCAGCAAGCTTACTGGGGGCCCTACGTTCTTC.

This clonotype has at least ten counts. The chain joins TRBV10-1 to TRBJ2-6; either TRBD1 or TRBD2 may fit D (5 bases each). Trimming took off 0 bases at V and 4 bases at J, with 7 bases between the two ends. The V gene's germline CDR1 is WNHNN and CDR2 SYGVQD (reference sequence). There are 15 residues in the CDR3. The CDR3 loop is CASSESGTGANVLTF. The CDR3 nucleotides are TGCGCCAGCAGTGAGTCGGGGACCGGGGCCAACGTCCTGACTTTC.

The sample holds many counts of this clonotype. The chain combines TRBV2 with TRBJ2-7; D is unclear. Germline V lookup: CDR1 SNHLY, CDR2 FYNNEI. The CDR3 length is 13 residues. The V end was cut by 4 bases, the J end by 5 bases, with 12 bases between. The CDR3 DNA reads TGTGCCAGCAGTGGCCCGGCGGCCCACGAGCAGTACTTC. It encodes CASSGPAAHEQYF. Full variable domain (missing parts from reference TRBV2 and TRBJ2-7): EPEVTQTPSHQVTQMGQEVILRCVPISNHLYFYWYRQILGQKVEFLVSFYNNEISEKSEIFDDQFSVERPDGSNFTLKIRSTKLEDSAMYFCASSGPAAHEQYFGPGTRLTVT.

This clonotype was picked up a small number of times. V is TRBV20-1 and J is TRBJ2-5, with 7 positions matching TRBD1. Germline loops: CDR1 DFQATT, CDR2 SNEGSKA (reference sequence). The V segment lost 0 bases and the J segment 2 bases; nucleotides outside the gene matches: 6. The CDR3 sequence is 15 residues long. The CDR3 bases are TGCAGTGCTAGAGACCTCGGGACAGAGCAAGAGACCCAGTACTTC. It codes for CSARDLGTEQETQYF.